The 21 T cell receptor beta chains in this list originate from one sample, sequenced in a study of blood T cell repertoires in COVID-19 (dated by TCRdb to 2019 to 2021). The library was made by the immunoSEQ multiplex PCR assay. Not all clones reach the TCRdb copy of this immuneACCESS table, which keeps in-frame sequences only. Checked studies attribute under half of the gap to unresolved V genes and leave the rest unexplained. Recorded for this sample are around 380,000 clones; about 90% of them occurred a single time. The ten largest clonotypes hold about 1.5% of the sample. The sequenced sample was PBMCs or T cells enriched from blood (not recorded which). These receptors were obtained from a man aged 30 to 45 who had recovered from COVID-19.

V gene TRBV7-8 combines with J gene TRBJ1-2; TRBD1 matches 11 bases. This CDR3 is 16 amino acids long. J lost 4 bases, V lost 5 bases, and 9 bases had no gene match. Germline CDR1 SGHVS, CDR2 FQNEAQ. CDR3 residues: CASSPGTGGSSYGYTF. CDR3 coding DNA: TGTGCCAGCAGCCCGGGGACAGGGGGTTCGTCCTATGGCTACACCTTC.

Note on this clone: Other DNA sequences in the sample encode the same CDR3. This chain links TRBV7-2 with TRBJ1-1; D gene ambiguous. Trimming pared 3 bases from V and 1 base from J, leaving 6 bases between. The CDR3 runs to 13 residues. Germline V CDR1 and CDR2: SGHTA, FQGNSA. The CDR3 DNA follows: TGTGCCAGCAGCTTCGGAGGGAACACTGAAGCTTTCTTT. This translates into CASSFGGNTEAFF.

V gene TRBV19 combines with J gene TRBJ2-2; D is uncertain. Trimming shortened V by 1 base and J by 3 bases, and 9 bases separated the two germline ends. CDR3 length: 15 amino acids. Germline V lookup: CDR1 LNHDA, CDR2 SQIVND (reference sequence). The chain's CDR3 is CASSIVDIYTGELFF. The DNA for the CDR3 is TGTGCCAGTAGTATAGTAGACATCTACACCGGGGAGCTGTTTTTT.

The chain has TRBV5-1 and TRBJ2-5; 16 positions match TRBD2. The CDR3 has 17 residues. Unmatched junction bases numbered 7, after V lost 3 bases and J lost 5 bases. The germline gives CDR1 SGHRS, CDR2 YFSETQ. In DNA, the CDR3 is TGCGCCAGCAGCTCCGGGACTAGCGGGGGGGCCTGGGAGACCCAGTACTTC. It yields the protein CASSSGTSGGAWETQYF.

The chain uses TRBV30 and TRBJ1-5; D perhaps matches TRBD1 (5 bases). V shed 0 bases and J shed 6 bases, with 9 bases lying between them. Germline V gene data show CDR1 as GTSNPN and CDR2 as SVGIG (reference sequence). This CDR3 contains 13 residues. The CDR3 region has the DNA TGTGCCTGGAGTGTAGGGGTTAGTCAGCCCCAGCATTTT. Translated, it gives CAWSVGVSQPQHF.

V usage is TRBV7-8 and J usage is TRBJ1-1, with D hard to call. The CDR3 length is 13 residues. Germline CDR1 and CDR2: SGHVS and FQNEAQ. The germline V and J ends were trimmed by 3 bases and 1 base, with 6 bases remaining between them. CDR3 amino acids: CASSLSQNTEAFF. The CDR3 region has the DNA TGTGCCAGCAGCTTGTCACAGAACACTGAAGCTTTCTTT.

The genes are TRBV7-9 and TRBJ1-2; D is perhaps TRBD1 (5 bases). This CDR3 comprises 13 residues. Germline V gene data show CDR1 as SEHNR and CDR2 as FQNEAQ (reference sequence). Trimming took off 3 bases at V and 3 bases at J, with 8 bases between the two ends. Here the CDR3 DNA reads TGTGCCAGCAGCTTCGACAGATACTATGGCTACACCTTC. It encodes CASSFDRYYGYTF.

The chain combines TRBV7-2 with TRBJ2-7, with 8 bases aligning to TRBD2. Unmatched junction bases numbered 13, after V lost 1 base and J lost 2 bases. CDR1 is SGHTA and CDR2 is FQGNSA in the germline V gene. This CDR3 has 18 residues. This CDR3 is CASSLVSSGGQFTYEQYF. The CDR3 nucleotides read TGTGCCAGCAGCTTAGTTTCCTCGGGGGGGCAATTCACCTACGAGCAGTACTTC.

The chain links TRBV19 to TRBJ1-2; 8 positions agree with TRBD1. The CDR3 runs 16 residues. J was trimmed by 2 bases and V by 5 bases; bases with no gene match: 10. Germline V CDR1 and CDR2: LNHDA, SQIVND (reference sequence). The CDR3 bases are TGTGCCAGTAGTGGAACCCGGACAGGGAGAAACTATGGCTACACCTTC. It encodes CASSGTRTGRNYGYTF.

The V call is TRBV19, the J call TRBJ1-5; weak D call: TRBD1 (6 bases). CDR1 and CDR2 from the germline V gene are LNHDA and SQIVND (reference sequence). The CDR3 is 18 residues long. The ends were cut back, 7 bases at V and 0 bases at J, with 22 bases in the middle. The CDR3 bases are TGTGCCAGTACCACAGGGACACCTCAGGAGTATAGCAATCAGCCCCAGCATTTT. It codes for CASTTGTPQEYSNQPQHF.

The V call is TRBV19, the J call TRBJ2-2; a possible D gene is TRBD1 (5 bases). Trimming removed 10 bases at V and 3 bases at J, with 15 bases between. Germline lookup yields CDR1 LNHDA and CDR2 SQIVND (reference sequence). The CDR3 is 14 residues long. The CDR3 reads CATQIQDYTGELFF. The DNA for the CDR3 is TGTGCCACACAAATACAGGATTACACCGGGGAGCTGTTTTTT.

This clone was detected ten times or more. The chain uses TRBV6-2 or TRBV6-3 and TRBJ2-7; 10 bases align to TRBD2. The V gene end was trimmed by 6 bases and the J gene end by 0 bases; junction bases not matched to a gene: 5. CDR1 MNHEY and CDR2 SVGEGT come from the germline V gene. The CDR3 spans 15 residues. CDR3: CASSSTSGVSYEQYF. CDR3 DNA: TGTGCCAGCAGCTCCACTAGCGGGGTCTCCTACGAGCAGTACTTC.

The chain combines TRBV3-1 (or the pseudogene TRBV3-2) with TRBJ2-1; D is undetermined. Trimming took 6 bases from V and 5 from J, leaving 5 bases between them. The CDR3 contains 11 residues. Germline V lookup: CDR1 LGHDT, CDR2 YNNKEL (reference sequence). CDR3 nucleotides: TGTGCCAGCAGAGACAACAATGAGCAGTTCTTC. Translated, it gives CASRDNNEQFF.

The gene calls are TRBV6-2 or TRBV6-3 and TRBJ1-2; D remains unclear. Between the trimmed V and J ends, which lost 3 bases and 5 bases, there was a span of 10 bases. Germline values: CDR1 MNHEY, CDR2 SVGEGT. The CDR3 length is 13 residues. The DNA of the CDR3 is TGTGCCAGCAGTTATGTGGCCGCTTATGGCTACACCTTC. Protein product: CASSYVAAYGYTF.

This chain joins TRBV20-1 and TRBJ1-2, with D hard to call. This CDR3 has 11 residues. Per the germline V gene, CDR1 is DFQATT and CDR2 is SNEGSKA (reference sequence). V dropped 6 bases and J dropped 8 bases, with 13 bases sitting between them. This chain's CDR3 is CSAPTEVGYTF. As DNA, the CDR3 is TGCAGTGCGCCTACCGAAGTGGGCTACACCTTC.

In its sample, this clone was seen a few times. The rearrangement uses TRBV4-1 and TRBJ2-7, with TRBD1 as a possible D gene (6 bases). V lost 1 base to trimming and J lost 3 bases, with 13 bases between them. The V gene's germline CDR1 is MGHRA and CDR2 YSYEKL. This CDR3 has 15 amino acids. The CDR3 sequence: CASSQVLTGSYEQYF. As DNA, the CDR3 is TGCGCCAGCAGCCAAGTCCTGACAGGTAGCTACGAGCAGTACTTC.

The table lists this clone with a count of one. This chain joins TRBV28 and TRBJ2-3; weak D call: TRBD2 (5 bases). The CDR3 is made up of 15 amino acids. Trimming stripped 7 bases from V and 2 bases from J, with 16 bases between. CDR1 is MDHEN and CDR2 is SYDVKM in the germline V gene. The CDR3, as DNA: TGTGCCAGCATCGGTGGAGACTATTACACAGATACGCAGTATTTT. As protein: CASIGGDYYTDTQYF.

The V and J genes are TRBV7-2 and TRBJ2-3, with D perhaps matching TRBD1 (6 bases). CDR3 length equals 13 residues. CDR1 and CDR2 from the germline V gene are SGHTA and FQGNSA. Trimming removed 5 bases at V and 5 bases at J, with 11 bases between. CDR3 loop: CASSRTVKDTQYF. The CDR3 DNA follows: TGTGCCAGCAGCCGGACAGTGAAAGATACGCAGTATTTT.

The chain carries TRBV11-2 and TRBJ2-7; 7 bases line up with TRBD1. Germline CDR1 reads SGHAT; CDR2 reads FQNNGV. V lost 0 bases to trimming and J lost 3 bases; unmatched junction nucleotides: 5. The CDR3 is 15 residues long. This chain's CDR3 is CASSLEAGGVYEQYF. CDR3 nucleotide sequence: TGTGCCAGCAGCTTAGAAGCAGGGGGTGTCTACGAGCAGTACTTC.

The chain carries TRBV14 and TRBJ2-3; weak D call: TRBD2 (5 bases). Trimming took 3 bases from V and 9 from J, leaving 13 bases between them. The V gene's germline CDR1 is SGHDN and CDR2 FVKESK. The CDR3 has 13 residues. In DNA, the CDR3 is TGTGCCAGCAGCCAGAGGGTCCAAGACACGCAGTATTTT. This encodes CASSQRVQDTQYF.

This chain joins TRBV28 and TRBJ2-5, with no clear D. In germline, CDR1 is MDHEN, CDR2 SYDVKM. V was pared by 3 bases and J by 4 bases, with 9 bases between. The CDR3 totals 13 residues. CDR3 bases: TGTGCCAGCAGTTTTCTCTCAGGAGAGACCCAGTACTTC. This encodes CASSFLSGETQYF.